The T cell receptor beta chain described here comes from a study of early T cells in non-severe SARS-CoV-2 infection. TCRdb independently ran MiXCR on the 5' RACE reads; one entry per CDR3 protein. This sample yields roughly 58,000 distinct CDR3 sequences, of which about an eighth are seen a single time; approximately 1.3% belongs to the top ten. The germline V gene encodes CDR1 SGHRS and CDR2 YFSETQ. The CDR3 sequence is 13 residues long. The V gene lost 2 bases and the J gene lost 5 bases, with 8 bases spanning the gap. The rearrangement uses TRBV5-1 and TRBJ2-1, with no clear D. The specimen sequenced was whole blood. This clonotype was sampled from an adult who was a healthcare worker with PCR-confirmed SARS-CoV-2 infection or an uninfected control (not recorded which). The CDR3 here is CASSFPPNNEQFF. In DNA, the CDR3 is TGCGCCAGCAGCTTCCCTCCTAACAATGAGCAGTTCTTC.